The 24 T cell receptor beta chains below all came from one sample that was sequenced in a study of vaccination effects on CD4 cells after COVID-19. What these receptors recognize is not known. The protocol was immunoSEQ multiplex PCR, while the TCRdb copy is restricted to in-frame clones and leaves out a portion. The profile shows over 80,000 clones, roughly 80% of them singletons. In the ViraFEST assay, antigen-specific CD4+ clonotypes were identified by expansion after peptide-pool stimulation. Subsequent to approximately 9 days of culture, CD4+ T cells were isolated. Vaccine administered to participants consisted of two doses of either BNT162b2 or mRNA-1273. Sequencing used CD4+ T cells from PBMCs cultured with HCoV-OC43 spike peptides, obtained after COVID-19 vaccination. Documented subset: HCoV-OC43 spike overlapping peptide pool stimulation. The source is a human donor who received a COVID-19 vaccine.

The chain carries TRBV6-5 and TRBJ2-3; tentative D call: TRBD2 (6 bases). The CDR3 is 14 residues long. Trimming took off 5 bases at V and 2 bases at J, with 11 bases between the two ends. Germline values: CDR1 MNHEY, CDR2 SVGAGI. CDR3 protein: CASSRDFNTDTQYF. CDR3 in DNA: TGTGCCAGCAGTCGGGACTTCAACACAGATACGCAGTATTTT.

V gene TRBV7-9 combines with J gene TRBJ2-5; 7 nucleotides line up with TRBD1. V was clipped by 5 bases and J by 4 bases; unmatched bases: 13. The germline CDR1 and CDR2 sequences are SEHNR and FQNEAQ (reference sequence). The CDR3 totals 16 residues. DNA of the CDR3: TGTGCCAGCAGCCACAGGGCTCGACAGGGAATAGAGACCCAGTACTTC. Protein: CASSHRARQGIETQYF.

The rearrangement links TRBV5-6 to TRBJ2-2; perhaps TRBD1 as D (5 bases). V lost 2 bases to trimming and J lost 5 bases, with 19 bases between them. This CDR3 comprises 17 residues. In germline, CDR1 is SGHDT, CDR2 YYEEEE. The CDR3 DNA is TGTGCCAGCAGCTTTCGGCAGGGCTCCTTGGGGACCGGGGAGCTGTTTTTT. It specifies CASSFRQGSLGTGELFF.

The chain combines TRBV5-5 with TRBJ2-3, with D unresolved. Trimming left V 0 bases short and J 5 bases short, with 4 bases between. The CDR3 length is 12 residues. Per germline, CDR1 SGHKS and CDR2 YYEKEE (reference sequence). The CDR3 DNA sequence: TGTGCCAGCAGCTTGGAGAGAGATACGCAGTATTTT. Its translation: CASSLERDTQYF.

In its sample, this clone was seen once. Other DNA sequences in this sample translate to the same CDR3. This chain connects TRBV5-1 to TRBJ2-3; the D gene is possibly TRBD2 (5 bases). Germline CDR1 SGHRS, CDR2 YFSETQ. The CDR3 totals 15 residues. The ends were cut back, 0 bases at V and 1 base at J, with 9 bases in the middle. DNA for the CDR3: TGCGCCAGCAGCTTGGGCCGGGGTGGCACAGATACGCAGTATTTT. It translates to CASSLGRGGTDTQYF.

The chain joins TRBV6-5 to TRBJ2-5, with D perhaps assigned TRBD1 or TRBD2 (6 bases each). V was cut by 6 bases and J by 5 bases, with 19 bases left in between. The CDR3 sequence is 15 residues long. CDR1 is MNHEY and CDR2 is SVGAGI in the germline V gene. CDR3 nucleotides: TGTGCCAGCAGCCCCCCCGGCTTGGGGGGCGAGACCCAGTACTTC. As protein: CASSPPGLGGETQYF.

J is TRBJ1-1 and V is TRBV7-2; the D is unclear. Trimming stripped 5 bases from V and 6 bases from J, with 13 bases between. The CDR3 is 13 amino acids. Germline V lookup: CDR1 SGHTA, CDR2 FQGNSA. The CDR3 DNA reads TGTGCCAGCAGCCCCCACATTGATGCTGAAGCTTTCTTT. Translation: CASSPHIDAEAFF.

The chain is built from TRBV6-1 and TRBJ1-3; no definite D call. V was trimmed by 2 bases and J by 0 bases, leaving 20 bases between them. The CDR3 consists of 19 residues. Germline CDR1 is MNHNS and CDR2 is SASEGT. As DNA, the CDR3 is TGTGCCAGCAGTGAACGAGAGTTTCGAAACCTTGTCTCTGGAAACACCATATATTTT. Translating it yields CASSEREFRNLVSGNTIYF.

The chain is built from TRBV28 and TRBJ1-2; weak D call: TRBD1 (5 bases). With 6 bases removed from V and 4 bases from J, the gap between germline ends came to 15 bases. The CDR3 is 14 residues long. Per the germline V gene, CDR1 is MDHEN and CDR2 is SYDVKM. The CDR3 here is CASSPPGTPYGYTF. Written as DNA, the CDR3 is TGTGCCAGCAGCCCCCCCGGGACCCCCTATGGCTACACCTTC.

The chain uses TRBV28 and TRBJ1-5, with D uncertain. The CDR3 has 12 residues. Germline V lookup: CDR1 MDHEN, CDR2 SYDVKM. Trimming removed 2 bases at V and 5 bases at J, with 4 bases between. DNA of the CDR3: TGTGCCAGCAGTTTAGAGTATCAGCCCCAGCATTTT. Amino acid sequence: CASSLEYQPQHF.

This clone has only a few counts. The V call is TRBV6-6, the J call TRBJ2-7, with D unresolved. The CDR3 is made up of 13 amino acids. The V end lost 2 bases, the J end lost 7 bases, and 12 bases lay between the germline ends. The V gene's germline CDR1 is MNHNY and CDR2 SVGAGI (reference sequence). CDR3 residues: CASSYSQGTEQYV. DNA for the CDR3: TGTGCCAGCAGTTACAGTCAAGGTACGGAGCAGTACGTC.

This clone is a singleton in its sample. J is TRBJ1-5 and V is TRBV21-1. TRBV21-1 is a listed pseudogene. This CDR3 region has 12 residues. The CDR3 sequence is CASSNGGQPQHF. The CDR3 bases are TGTGCCAGCAGCAACGGGGGGCAGCCCCAGCATTTT.

The V gene is TRBV6-5, the J gene TRBJ1-1; D gene uncertain. This CDR3 has 15 residues. Deletions cut 0 bases from V and 4 bases from J, with 12 bases between. Germline V CDR1 and CDR2: MNHEY, SVGAGI. Written as DNA, the CDR3 is TGTGCCAGCAGTTACTCTAGTAAAGGAACCACTGAAGCTTTCTTT. Translation: CASSYSSKGTTEAFF.

The chain is built from TRBV21-1 and TRBJ2-7; the listed D gene, TRBD2, was not tested against the DNA. TRBV21-1 is a recognized pseudogene. This CDR3 region has 12 residues. The CDR3 nucleotides are TGTGCCAGCCGCGGGAAGGGTCGCGAGCAGTACGTC. Residues: CASRGKGREQYV.

This rearrangement joins TRBV18 to TRBJ1-1, with 9 bases identical to TRBD1. CDR3 size: 16 residues. V lost 2 bases, J lost 0 bases, and 4 bases stayed unmatched. Per germline, CDR1 KGHSH and CDR2 LQKENI. The CDR3 DNA is TGTGCCAGCTCACCAGTACAGGGGGCCATGAACACTGAAGCTTTCTTT. It translates to CASSPVQGAMNTEAFF.

The V and J genes are TRBV9 and TRBJ2-3; D gene ambiguous. Germline-derived CDR1 and CDR2 are SGDLS and YYNGEE. This CDR3 spans 16 amino acids. Trimming cost V 4 bases and J 2 bases, with 17 bases left between them. The CDR3 DNA follows: TGTGCCAGCAGCCCGAAGACGGGTTTTGACACAGATACGCAGTATTTT. It encodes CASSPKTGFDTDTQYF.

This chain uses TRBV5-1 with TRBJ1-4; D remains ambiguous. Germline V gives CDR1 SGHRS, CDR2 YFSETQ. The germline V and J ends were trimmed by 4 bases and 0 bases, with 16 bases remaining between them. The CDR3 runs 17 residues. The CDR3 loop is CASSPRADGATNEKLFF. The DNA for the CDR3 is TGCGCCAGCAGCCCCCGGGCCGACGGTGCAACTAATGAAAAACTGTTTTTT.

Only one count was recorded for this clone. The chain uses TRBV6-6 and TRBJ2-4, with 8 bases matching TRBD1. CDR3 length equals 14 residues. From germline, CDR1 is MNHNY and CDR2 SVGAGI (reference sequence). V shed 6 bases and J 8 bases; nucleotides not matched to a gene: 9. Here the CDR3 DNA reads TGTGCCAGCAGCCGTTCAGGGGGCAGCGACATTCAGTACTTC. It specifies CASSRSGGSDIQYF.

This clone occurred a few times. The chain joins TRBV5-4 to TRBJ1-1, with D maybe TRBD1 (5 bases). CDR3 length: 12 residues. Germline CDR1 and CDR2: SGHNT and YYREEE (reference sequence). V was clipped by 7 bases and J by 4 bases, with 11 bases between them. CDR3 sequence reads: CASWGGGTEAFF. CDR3 sequence (DNA): TGTGCCAGCTGGGGCGGGGGCACTGAAGCTTTCTTT.

This chain links TRBV9 with TRBJ2-5; D is undetermined. The CDR3 runs to 16 residues. V gave up 0 bases and J gave up 2 bases, with 14 bases separating them. CDR1 SGDLS and CDR2 YYNGEE come from the germline V gene. CDR3 protein: CASSVAPTESQETQYF. CDR3 nucleotide sequence: TGTGCCAGCAGCGTAGCTCCGACGGAGTCGCAAGAGACCCAGTACTTC.

This chain connects TRBV28 to TRBJ1-1, with D unclear. This CDR3 contains 15 residues. Germline assignment: CDR1 MDHEN and CDR2 SYDVKM. V was clipped by 6 bases and J by 1 base, with 15 bases between them. The CDR3 reads CASSPRTEGNTEAFF. CDR3 DNA: TGTGCCAGCAGCCCCCGGACGGAGGGGAACACTGAAGCTTTCTTT.

About this clone itself: At the DNA level, this CDR3 is encoded by other sequences in the same sample as well. V usage is TRBV6-1 and J usage is TRBJ1-3; the D gene is possibly TRBD1 (6 bases). V was cut by 3 bases and J by 4 bases, with 10 bases left in between. This CDR3 is built from 14 residues. The germline gives CDR1 MNHNS, CDR2 SASEGT. The CDR3 reads CASSDGGSGNTIYF. In DNA, the CDR3 is TGTGCCAGCAGTGATGGGGGCAGCGGAAACACCATATATTTT.

This chain uses TRBV18 with TRBJ2-1, with TRBD2 as a possible D gene (6 bases). V lost 2 bases and J 9 bases, leaving 17 bases between the germline ends. This CDR3 region has 15 residues. The germline V gene has CDR1 KGHSH and CDR2 LQKENI. The CDR3 reads CASSPGGGVLGEQFF. The CDR3 DNA is TGTGCCAGCTCACCAGGCGGAGGGGTCCTGGGTGAGCAGTTCTTC.

The CDR3 sequence: CASSPSDRGSNQPQHF. The CDR3 nucleotides read TGTGCCAGCAGTCCGTCGGACAGGGGGAGCAATCAGCCCCAGCATTTT. The chain recombines TRBV6-2 or TRBV6-3 with TRBJ1-5; 10 bases align to TRBD1. V shed 5 bases and J 1 base; nucleotides not matched to a gene: 5. The CDR3 runs 16 residues. The V gene's germline CDR1 is MNHEY and CDR2 SVGEGT.